A single sample is the source of the 28 T cell receptor beta chains below, sequenced in a study of T cell repertoires in cytomegalovirus infection. In TCRdb, the reads were re-called with MiXCR into one record per CDR3 protein. The sample has 650,000 to 900,000 distinct CDR3 sequences, 25% to 30% seen once; the top ten hold under 15%. The antigens these receptors bind are not known. The sequencing here drew on cultured CD8+ T cells from PBMCs, taken from culture after CMV antigen stimulation. The receptors were sampled from a human donor in good health (CMV status not recorded). Some clones in this sample may be carry-over from other donors' samples.

This clonotype has only a few counts. This chain uses TRBV7-9 with TRBJ2-5; 8 nucleotides agree with TRBD2. The ends lost 4 bases at V and 1 base at J; junction bases unmatched: 8. From germline, CDR1 is SEHNR and CDR2 FQNEAQ (reference sequence). This CDR3 comprises 16 residues. For the CDR3, the DNA is TGTGCCAGCAGCTGGCTTGGCGCGGGGGGCCAAGAGACCCAGTACTTC. This sequence encodes CASSWLGAGGQETQYF.

V usage is TRBV14 and J usage is TRBJ1-4; D gene ambiguous. V lost 0 bases, J lost 5 bases, and 10 bases lay in between. The CDR3 runs 15 residues. CDR1 SGHDN and CDR2 FVKESK come from the germline V gene. This chain's CDR3 is CASSQDMGINEKLFF. Here the CDR3 DNA reads TGTGCCAGCAGCCAAGATATGGGAATAAATGAAAAACTGTTTTTT.

This clonotype has just a few counts. V usage is TRBV6-5 and J usage is TRBJ2-3, with D perhaps given as TRBD1 or TRBD2 (5 bases each). Germline loops: CDR1 MNHEY, CDR2 SVGAGI. This CDR3 has 14 residues. V was clipped by 6 bases and J by 7 bases, with 17 bases between them. The CDR3 loop reads CASSPPGPENTQYF. DNA for the CDR3: TGTGCCAGCAGCCCCCCGGGACCTGAAAATACGCAGTATTTT.

The gene calls are TRBV11-2 and TRBJ1-1; perhaps TRBD1 as D (5 bases). Germline CDR1 reads SGHAT; CDR2 reads FQNNGV. CDR3 length: 16 residues. The germline V and J ends were trimmed by 5 bases and 5 bases, with 21 bases remaining between them. Written as DNA, the CDR3 is TGTGCCAGCAGCCCCCGGGGAGGGGCGATGAGGACTGAAGCTTTCTTT. It codes for CASSPRGGAMRTEAFF. Variable domain in full (rest from reference TRBV11-2 and TRBJ1-1): EAGVAQSPRYKIIEKRQSVAFWCNPISGHATLYWYQQILGQGPKLLIQFQNNGVVDDSQLPKDRFSAERLKGVDSTLKIQPAKLEDSAVYLCASSPRGGAMRTEAFFGQGTRLTVV.

The chain links TRBV11-2 to TRBJ2-1, with D unresolved. This CDR3 is 12 amino acids long. Per the germline V gene, CDR1 is SGHAT and CDR2 is FQNNGV. Between the trimmed V and J ends, which lost 10 bases and 0 bases, there was a span of 7 bases. CDR3 loop: CAIWSSYNEQFF. The CDR3 nucleotides are TGTGCCATATGGAGCTCCTACAATGAGCAGTTCTTC.

The V gene is TRBV27, the J gene TRBJ2-3; 7 positions match TRBD1. With V trimmed by 3 bases and J by 2 bases, 8 bases remained unmatched. The CDR3 contains 16 residues. Per the germline V gene, CDR1 is MNHEY and CDR2 is SMNVEV (reference sequence). The chain's CDR3 is CASSLGTVHLTDTQYF. The CDR3, as DNA: TGTGCCAGCAGTTTGGGGACAGTCCACCTCACAGATACGCAGTATTTT.

The chain couples TRBV28 to TRBJ2-7; 7 nucleotides match TRBD1. CDR3 length equals 15 residues. The germline CDR1 and CDR2 sequences are MDHEN and SYDVKM. V shed 4 bases and J 5 bases; nucleotides not matched to a gene: 11. In nucleotides, the CDR3 is TGTGCCAGCAGTTCATCGGACAGGCTCGAGGACGAGCAGTACGTC. It is translated as CASSSSDRLEDEQYV.

In its sample, this clonotype was seen a few times. One junction end disagrees with the germline gene, perhaps due to a read error. The chain uses TRBV7-6 and TRBJ2-1, with D tentatively TRBD2 (7 bases). Germline V gene data show CDR1 as SGHVS and CDR2 as FNYEAQ. This CDR3 is 16 amino acids long. The CDR3 spells CASSLGGVNSYNEQFF. DNA of the CDR3: TGTGCTAGCAGCTTAGGGGGGGTAAACTCCTACAATGAGCAGTTCTTC.

This clonotype was found a few times. J is TRBJ2-1 and V is TRBV5-6; D is unresolved. Germline V gene sequence: CDR1 SGHDT, CDR2 YYEEEE. The CDR3 contains 13 residues. Trimming left V 2 bases short and J 8 bases short, with 11 bases between. DNA for the CDR3: TGTGCCAGCAGCTTTAATAGCTTAGATGAGCAGTTCTTC. Translating it yields CASSFNSLDEQFF.

This clonotype was recorded a few times. The V gene is TRBV5-6, the J gene TRBJ1-1, with 7 positions matching TRBD1. This CDR3 is 14 amino acids long. CDR1 is SGHDT and CDR2 is YYEEEE in the germline V gene. J gave up 1 base and V 4 bases, and 4 bases lay outside the gene matches. The CDR3 DNA reads as TGTGCCAGCAGCGGGACAGTGGAGAACACTGAAGCTTTCTTT. It codes for CASSGTVENTEAFF.

This clonotype was detected many times. The rearrangement joins TRBV7-2 to TRBJ1-4, with 9 bases lining up with TRBD1. The CDR3 is 16 residues long. With V trimmed by 5 bases and J by 4 bases, 8 bases remained unmatched. CDR1 is SGHTA, CDR2 FQGNSA, per germline. The CDR3 reads CASSQGGTGLNEKLFF. The CDR3 coding sequence is TGTGCCAGCAGCCAGGGCGGGACAGGGCTTAATGAAAAACTGTTTTTT.

The chain uses TRBV4-1 and TRBJ2-2, with D maybe TRBD2 (6 bases). Trimming shortened V by 2 bases and J by 6 bases, and 16 bases separated the two germline ends. The germline gives CDR1 MGHRA, CDR2 YSYEKL. CDR3 length equals 16 residues. This CDR3 reads CASSQKGSWGAGELFF. For the CDR3, the DNA is TGCGCCAGCAGCCAAAAAGGCTCGTGGGGGGCCGGGGAGCTGTTTTTT.

The chain has TRBV19 and TRBJ2-3, with TRBD1 matching 8 bases. Trimming removed 7 bases from V and 5 bases from J; junction bases left unmatched: 11. The CDR3 is 15 amino acids. Germline assignment: CDR1 LNHDA and CDR2 SQIVND (reference sequence). The CDR3 nucleotides are TGTGCCAGTAAGGTGGGAACAGGGGGTAAAGATACGCAGTATTTT. This encodes CASKVGTGGKDTQYF.

A few counts support this clonotype. The CDR3 DNA sequence: TGTGCTAGTGGTTTGCCCGCGGAGGGTTATGGCTACACCTTC. As protein: CASGLPAEGYGYTF. The J gene is TRBJ1-2, the V gene TRBV12-5; D remains ambiguous. Trimming stripped 2 bases from V and 5 bases from J, with 12 bases between. The CDR3 is 14 amino acids. Germline assignment: CDR1 LGHNT and CDR2 FRNRAP.

This clonotype has only a few counts. The V call is TRBV5-1, the J call TRBJ2-5; no reliable D call. Germline V gene lookup returns CDR1 SGHRS and CDR2 YFSETQ. This CDR3 is built from 15 residues. The V and J ends lost 0 bases and 2 bases respectively, with 11 bases between them. CDR3 sequence (DNA): TGCGCCAGCAGCTTGGTCCGTGGCCTGCAAGAGACCCAGTACTTC. Translating gives CASSLVRGLQETQYF.

V gene TRBV20-1 combines with J gene TRBJ2-3; 10 nucleotides agree with TRBD1. The CDR3 sequence is 13 residues long. CDR1 is DFQATT, CDR2 SNEGSKA, per germline (reference sequence). The ends lost 6 bases at V and 4 bases at J; junction bases unmatched: 4. CDR3: CSADRGLPDTQYF. In DNA form, the CDR3 reads TGCAGTGCCGACAGGGGGCTTCCAGATACGCAGTATTTT.

V gene TRBV5-4 combines with J gene TRBJ1-1, with D unclear. From germline, CDR1 is SGHNT and CDR2 YYREEE (reference sequence). This CDR3 is 12 amino acids long. V lost 0 bases and J 7 bases, leaving 7 bases between the germline ends. For the CDR3, the DNA is TGTGCCAGCAGCTTGGGACCGGGTGAAGCTTTCTTT. Encoded protein: CASSLGPGEAFF.

V usage is TRBV7-9 and J usage is TRBJ2-5; TRBD1 matches at 9 bases. The CDR3 runs to 16 residues. Germline lookup yields CDR1 SEHNR and CDR2 FQNEAQ (reference sequence). With 4 bases clipped from V and 0 bases from J, the junction kept 6 bases outside the gene matches. The DNA for the CDR3 is TGTGCCAGCAGCTCGACTCGACAGGGGGACCAAGAGACCCAGTACTTC. Its translation is CASSSTRQGDQETQYF.

This clonotype was found many times. J is TRBJ1-6 and V is TRBV4-1; 7 bases agree with TRBD1. The ends lost 3 bases at V and 4 bases at J; junction bases unmatched: 9. CDR3 size: 17 residues. CDR1 MGHRA and CDR2 YSYEKL come from the germline V gene. The CDR3 DNA reads as TGCGCCAGCAGCCATGTTCAGACAGGGAGGTATAATTCACCCCTCCACTTT. Translated: CASSHVQTGRYNSPLHF.

In its sample, this clonotype was seen a few times. The chain links TRBV6-2 or TRBV6-3 to TRBJ2-2; no clear D gene. Trimming left V 8 bases short and J 2 bases short, with 15 bases between. This CDR3 is 15 amino acids long. Germline CDR1 and CDR2: MNHEY and SVGEGT. In DNA form, the CDR3 reads TGTGCCAGCCTACCCCCCCGACTTAACACCGGGGAGCTGTTTTTT. Translation: CASLPPRLNTGELFF.

This chain joins TRBV27 and TRBJ1-1; 7 positions match TRBD1. Germline V gives CDR1 MNHEY, CDR2 SMNVEV (reference sequence). The CDR3 is made up of 17 amino acids. After removal of 8 bases from V and 1 base from J, the junction contained 16 bases not matched to a gene. The CDR3 spells CASGTGDMLGRNTEAFF. Here the CDR3 DNA reads TGTGCCAGCGGCACAGGGGACATGCTAGGGAGGAACACTGAAGCTTTCTTT.

In this sample, this clonotype turned up a few times. The rearrangement uses TRBV20-1 and TRBJ2-7; no clear D gene. CDR1 is DFQATT, CDR2 SNEGSKA, per germline (reference sequence). This CDR3 contains 14 residues. The V end lost 0 bases, the J end lost 3 bases, and 12 bases lay between the germline ends. CDR3 DNA: TGCAGTGCTAGAGATGGCAGTTACGACTACGAGCAGTACTTC. Translation gives CSARDGSYDYEQYF.

The V call is TRBV5-8, the J call TRBJ2-1; TRBD2 matches at 8 bases. Germline assignment: CDR1 SGHTS and CDR2 YDEGEE. This CDR3 has 16 amino acids. The J segment lost 5 bases and the V segment lost 5 bases, leaving 12 bases of the junction unmatched. The CDR3 loop reads CASRVMASGLNNEQFF. CDR3 coding DNA: TGTGCCAGCAGGGTAATGGCTAGCGGGTTGAACAATGAGCAGTTCTTC. Filled out from reference TRBV5-8 and TRBJ2-1, the complete variable domain reads EAGVTQSPTHLIKTRGQQATLRCSPISGHTSVYWYQQALGLGLQFLLWYDEGEERNRGNFPPRFSGRQFPNYSSELNVNALELEDSALYLCASRVMASGLNNEQFFGPGTRLTVL.

This clonotype was detected only a few times. The chain has TRBV12-3 or TRBV12-4 and TRBJ2-1; 11 bases fit TRBD2. CDR3 size: 18 residues. V shed 2 bases, J shed 4 bases, and the junction held 10 bases outside the gene matches. The CDR3 reads CASSLLGASGGLYNEQFF. The CDR3, as DNA: TGTGCCAGCAGTTTATTAGGGGCTAGCGGGGGGTTGTACAATGAGCAGTTCTTC.

The chain is built from TRBV4-1 and TRBJ2-1, with 8 bases lining up with TRBD2. Germline V lookup: CDR1 MGHRA, CDR2 YSYEKL. V gave up 3 bases and J gave up 3 bases; unmatched junction bases: 10. The CDR3 covers 17 residues. The CDR3 coding sequence is TGCGCCAGCAGCCATCAATTCCGGGGGGGCCTCTACAATGAGCAGTTCTTC. Translation gives CASSHQFRGGLYNEQFF.

This clonotype was observed at least ten times. The chain combines TRBV12-5 with TRBJ2-1; possible D gene TRBD2, 6 bases. The CDR3 contains 13 residues. Trimming took off 3 bases at V and 6 bases at J, with 9 bases between the two ends. Per germline, CDR1 LGHNT and CDR2 FRNRAP. DNA of the CDR3: TGTGCTAGTGGTTTCGGGGGTTTCAATGAGCAGTTCTTC. Translating gives CASGFGGFNEQFF.

As for this clonotype: This clone may be a read error of a much larger clone one base away. J is TRBJ1-5 and V is TRBV7-8; unclear D gene. Germline V gene data show CDR1 as SGHVS and CDR2 as FQNEAQ. This CDR3 contains 16 residues. CDR3 region: CARSFSVMMSNQPQHF. CDR3 sequence (DNA): TGTGCCAGGAGCTTCTCGGTCATGATGAGCAATCAGCCCCAGCATTTT.

This chain connects TRBV20-1 to TRBJ1-2, with 7 bases that match TRBD1. The germline V gene has CDR1 DFQATT and CDR2 SNEGSKA (reference sequence). There are 14 residues in the CDR3. With 6 bases clipped from V and 3 bases from J, the junction kept 10 bases outside the gene matches. The CDR3 spells CSAPLRGDDYGYTF. CDR3 sequence (DNA): TGCAGTGCCCCACTCAGGGGGGACGACTATGGCTACACCTTC.